This TCR beta chain was sequenced during a study of T cell responses to AZD1222 COVID-19 vaccine. Details on this clone: Its antigen is undetermined.

Germline loops: CDR1 GTSNPN, CDR2 SVGIG (reference sequence). The V gene end was trimmed by 2 bases and the J gene end by 6 bases; junction bases not matched to a gene: 11. CDR3 size: 15 residues. Libraries were prepared by immunoSEQ multiplex PCR; TCRdb keeps only in-frame clonotypes and omits some of them. Seen here are fewer than 200,000 clones, around 88% observed once, and the top ten hold roughly 10%. Findings and caveats of the study: White British ancestry dominated among donors, who included more females, and clonal diversity was possibly underestimated. Spike-specific TCR breadth and depth were elevated following two AZD1222 doses. Nearly half of spike-specific TCRs reportedly go after variant regions that carry no mutations.

The chain uses TRBV30 and TRBJ2-7; 9 nucleotides align to TRBD1. This material consisted of peripheral blood, taken 28 days after the second AZD1222 dose. This sequence originates from an adult who received the AZD1222 COVID-19 vaccine. The CDR3 here is CAWSQSDRGGSEQYF. Here the CDR3 DNA reads TGTGCCTGGAGTCAATCTGACAGGGGGGGCAGCGAGCAGTACTTC.